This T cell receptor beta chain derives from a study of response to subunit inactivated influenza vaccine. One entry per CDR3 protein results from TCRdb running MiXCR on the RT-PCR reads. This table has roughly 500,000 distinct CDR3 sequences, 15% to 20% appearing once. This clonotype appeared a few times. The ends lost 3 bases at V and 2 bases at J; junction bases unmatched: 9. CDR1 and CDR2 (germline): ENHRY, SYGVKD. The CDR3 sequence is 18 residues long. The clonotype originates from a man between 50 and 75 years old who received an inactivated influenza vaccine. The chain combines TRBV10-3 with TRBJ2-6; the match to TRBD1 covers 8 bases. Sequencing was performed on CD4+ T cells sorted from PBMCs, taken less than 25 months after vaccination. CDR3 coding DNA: TGTGCCATCAGTGATCGGCCACAGGGGGGAACTGGGGCCAACGTCCTGACTTTC. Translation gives CAISDRPQGGTGANVLTF.